This T cell receptor beta chain stems from a study of blood T cell repertoires in COVID-19. Looking at the study overall: Spain, Italy and the United States supplied samples that represented acute and convalescent COVID-19. PBMCs, B-cell-depleted T cells, or T cells provided the cDNA or gDNA that made up the material.

Germline assignment: CDR1 SGHNT and CDR2 YYREEE (reference sequence). Trimming removed 4 bases from V and 3 bases from J, with 13 bases in between. The CDR3 covers 14 residues. This clone was counted once. Original analysis: Estimation of nucleated cell counts was performed using reference gene primer amplification. Measured with immunoSEQ multiplex PCR; TCRdb has only the in-frame clones, and not every one. V and J calls and clone size are copied from that table; D and trimming were computed from the DNA. The sample holds roughly 250,000 clones, approximately 86% seen once. V usage is TRBV5-4 and J usage is TRBJ1-2, with unresolved D. Sequenced material: peripheral blood. This clonotype was obtained from a woman of 80 years or more with active or convalescent COVID-19. CDR3 nucleotide sequence: TGTGCCAGCAGCCCGGTCCTGGAGGACTATGGCTACACCTTC. Protein: CASSPVLEDYGYTF.